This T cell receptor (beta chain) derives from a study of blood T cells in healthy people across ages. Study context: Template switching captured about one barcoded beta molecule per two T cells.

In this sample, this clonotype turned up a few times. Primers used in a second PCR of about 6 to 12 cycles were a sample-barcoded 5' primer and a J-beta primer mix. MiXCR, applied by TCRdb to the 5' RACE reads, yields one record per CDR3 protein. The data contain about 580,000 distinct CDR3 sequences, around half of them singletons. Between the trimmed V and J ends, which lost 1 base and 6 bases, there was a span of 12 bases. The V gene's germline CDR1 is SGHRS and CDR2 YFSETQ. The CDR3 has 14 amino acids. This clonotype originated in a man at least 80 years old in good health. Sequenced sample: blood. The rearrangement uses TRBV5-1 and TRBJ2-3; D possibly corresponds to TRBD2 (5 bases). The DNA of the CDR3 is TGCGCCAGCAGCTTGTGGGTAGCGAGCGATACGCAGTATTTT. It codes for CASSLWVASDTQYF. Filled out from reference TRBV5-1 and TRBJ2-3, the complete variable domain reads KAGVTQTPRYLIKTRGQQVTLSCSPISGHRSVSWYQQTPGQGLQFLFEYFSETQRNKGNFPGRFSGRQFSNSRSEMNVSTLELGDSALYLCASSLWVASDTQYFGPGTRLTVL.